This T cell receptor beta chain came from a study of cytotoxic CD8 clonotypes in ibrutinib-treated CLL. As for the study in general: Productive templates per sample averaged roughly 230,000; productive rearrangements, about 89,000. Study results and limitations: Baseline values of clonality outstripped age-matched healthy donors and followed circulating CD8+ T-cell counts.

In this sample, this clone turned up a few times. Its cognate antigen is unknown. The intended depth for sequencing was 1 in 200,000 to 1 in 1 million T cells. TCRdb keeps only in-frame clones here, not all; method: immunoSEQ multiplex PCR. This sample has approximately 130,000 clones, with around 80% found just once. Sequenced here: PBMCs, sampled after 24 months of ibrutinib treatment. This receptor was identified in a human donor with chronic lymphocytic leukemia.

The CDR3: CASSPRLGRTGELFF. The CDR3 coding sequence is TGTGCCAGCAGTCCCCGACTAGGACGTACCGGGGAGCTGTTTTTT. The chain uses TRBV27 and TRBJ2-2; a possible D gene is TRBD2 (6 bases). Germline values: CDR1 MNHEY, CDR2 SMNVEV (reference sequence). V lost 5 bases and J 5 bases, leaving 15 bases between the germline ends. The CDR3 loop spans 15 amino acids.